This T cell receptor beta chain was sequenced in a study of blood T cell repertoires in COVID-19 (dated by TCRdb to 2020 to 2021). Some background on the complete study: Samples from collaborators originated in the United States, Italy and Spain and spanned both the acute and convalescent phases of COVID-19. The prospective study material was composed of cDNA or gDNA derived from T cells, B-cell-depleted T cells, or PBMCs. Subjects who had been exposed to COVID-19, were actively infected with it, or had recovered from it provided the deeply sampled blood TCRbeta repertoires that made up the dataset. A freely available public database, intended as a resource for researchers studying the immune response to SARS-CoV-2, is where the repertoires were released. Samples came from the ongoing ImmuneRACE study (first 160 participants) plus 1,254 subjects from 6 global collaborators. The sample metadata nearly always contained a de-identified subject ID, COVID-19 status, age in years and sex. Where HLA class I and class II types were available, the types were taken from metadata supplied by the sample provider, not from assay-based typing.

Whole blood was collected in K2EDTA tubes by collaborating institutions according to the institutions' own protocols. For TCRbeta analysis, collaborators shipped samples in one of three forms: frozen whole blood, isolated PBMCs, or DNA extracted from either of those sample types. What the authors observed across the whole study: The quantity of clinical and demographic metadata differed by source and by participant and was supplied without curation.

From a lookup of the germline V gene, CDR1 and CDR2 are MNHEY and SVGAGI. The cysteine opens and the phenylalanine closes a CDR3 of 13 amino acids. Here the CDR3 DNA is all that survives: 39 bases in frame from base 1. V was cut back by 6 bases and J by 4 bases, leaving a gap of 10 bases between them. A remark on this clone: Its cognate antigen has yet to be identified. No base quality values were provided; no much bigger clone lies one nucleotide off. Other nucleotide sequences in the sample specify the same CDR3.

TCRbeta CDR3 regions were amplified from genomic DNA by means of the immunoSEQ Assay, a bias-controlled multiplex PCR. Turning to the authors' computational methods: The number of nucleated cells in each sample was estimated by amplification of reference gene primers within the assay. To quantify the absolute abundance of each unique TCRbeta CDR3 rearrangement, sequence reads were collapsed and filtered. Productive Simpson clonality was computed per sample as the square root of Simpson's diversity index over productive rearrangements. Held by TCRdb, this immuneACCESS table contains in-frame sequences only and omits some clones. Under half of the omission traces to an unresolved V gene where checked; the cause of the rest is unknown. The D gene and trimming were derived from the DNA, and the V and J assignments and clone size from that table. The table for this sample lists about 140,000 clones; roughly 79% of them were counted only once. The ten top clones hold under 10% of the sample.

Sequencing input: peripheral blood. The chain uses TRBV6-5 and TRBJ1-5, and possibly TRBD1, on 6 matching bases. The source of this sequence is a man aged 50 to 60 with active or convalescent COVID-19. At the DNA level, the sequence is TGTGCCAGCAGAAGGACAGAGAATCAGCCCCAGCATTTT. Its translation is CASRRTENQPQHF.